The 9 T cell receptor beta chains in this list originate from one sample, sequenced in a study of blood T cell repertoires in COVID-19 (dated by TCRdb to 2019 to 2021). Libraries came from the immunoSEQ multiplex PCR assay. TCRdb provides this immuneACCESS table in a form limited to in-frame rearrangements. Some clones are lacking; in checked studies, under half of them reflect an unresolved V gene, and why the rest are absent is not known. The sample includes about 100,000 clones, with around 87% observed a single time. The top ten clonotypes cover 32% of the sample. Sequenced input: peripheral blood. These receptors came from an elderly woman with acute or convalescent COVID-19.

This rearrangement joins TRBV2 to TRBJ1-6; TRBD1 is a possible D gene (6 bases). Per germline, CDR1 SNHLY and CDR2 FYNNEI. V was trimmed by 6 bases and J by 8 bases, leaving 17 bases between them. The length of the CDR3 is 15 residues. The CDR3 DNA is TGTGCCAGCAGAACTGACAGGCTTGGGGATTCACCCCTCCACTTT. Protein product: CASRTDRLGDSPLHF.

The chain joins TRBV9 to TRBJ2-2, with TRBD2 identical over 14 bases. This CDR3 comprises 18 residues. Germline CDR1 and CDR2: SGDLS and YYNGEE. After removal of 4 bases from V and 4 bases from J, the junction contained 9 bases not matched to a gene. CDR3 DNA: TGTGCCAGCAGCCCGAGACTAGCGGGGGGGCCTGGCACCGGGGAGCTGTTTTTT. The encoded protein is CASSPRLAGGPGTGELFF. Based on the CDR3 plus reference TRBV9 and TRBJ2-2, the full variable domain is DSGVTQTPKHLITATGQRVTLRCSPRSGDLSVYWYQQSLDQGLQFLIQYYNGEERAKGNILERFSAQQFPDLHSELNLSSLELGDSALYFCASSPRLAGGPGTGELFFGEGSRLTVL.

This clone has a single count. The chain carries TRBV5-1 and TRBJ2-7, with 9 bases matching TRBD1. With V trimmed by 0 bases and J by 6 bases, 7 bases remained unmatched. Germline-derived CDR1 and CDR2 are SGHRS and YFSETQ. This CDR3 region has 15 residues. The CDR3 loop reads CASSLGGTGLSEQYF. The DNA of the CDR3 is TGCGCCAGCAGCTTGGGCGGGACAGGGCTCAGCGAGCAGTACTTC.

V usage is TRBV3-1 (or the pseudogene TRBV3-2) and J usage is TRBJ1-1; tentative D call: TRBD1 (5 bases). CDR1 LGHDT and CDR2 YNNKEL come from the germline V gene (reference sequence). This CDR3 region has 15 residues. V dropped 3 bases and J dropped 1 base, with 12 bases sitting between them. CDR3 loop: CASSHAGLQNTEAFF. The CDR3 bases are TGTGCCAGCAGCCATGCGGGACTCCAGAACACTGAAGCTTTCTTT.

The rearrangement links TRBV12-3 or TRBV12-4 to TRBJ2-1, with TRBD1 matching over 7 bases. The CDR3 loop spans 11 amino acids. Trimming at V came to 6 bases and at J to 13 bases, leaving 6 bases not matched to a gene. CDR3 protein: CASRSGGYQFF. Written as DNA, the CDR3 is TGTGCCAGCAGGTCAGGGGGATATCAGTTCTTC.

The chain couples TRBV6-2 or TRBV6-3 to TRBJ2-7; TRBD2 matches 10 bases. The CDR3 is made up of 17 amino acids. The J segment lost 0 bases and the V segment lost 2 bases, leaving 7 bases of the junction unmatched. CDR1 is MNHEY and CDR2 is SVGEGT in the germline V gene. The CDR3 DNA follows: TGTGCCAGCAGTTACCTGCCGGGACTAGCGTTCTCCTACGAGCAGTACTTC. Translated: CASSYLPGLAFSYEQYF.

This chain joins TRBV4-1 and TRBJ1-3; TRBD1 might be the D (6 bases). V was trimmed by 4 bases and J by 3 bases, leaving 16 bases between them. The CDR3 contains 16 residues. Germline lookup yields CDR1 MGHRA and CDR2 YSYEKL. In nucleotides, the CDR3 is TGCGCCAGCAGCCTGTCCGGGGGGGCTGGTGGAAACACCATATATTTT. Translated, it gives CASSLSGGAGGNTIYF.

This clone was seen once. The rearrangement uses TRBV2 and TRBJ2-3, with 10 bases that match TRBD2. CDR1 SNHLY and CDR2 FYNNEI come from the germline V gene. This CDR3 contains 16 residues. After removal of 5 bases from V and 2 bases from J, the junction contained 7 bases not matched to a gene. The CDR3 DNA reads TGTGCCAGCAGTAGCGGGGGGGTCAGTTTCACAGATACGCAGTATTTT. Protein sequence: CASSSGGVSFTDTQYF.

This chain links TRBV27 with TRBJ1-6; 12 bases line up with TRBD1. Germline loops: CDR1 MNHEY, CDR2 SMNVEV (reference sequence). The CDR3 length is 18 residues. Losses at the gene ends were 6 bases for V and 4 bases for J; bases not matched to a gene: 10. CDR3 residues: CASSHRDRGQGYNSPLHF. CDR3 DNA sequence: TGTGCCAGCAGCCACCGGGACAGGGGGCAGGGTTATAATTCACCCCTCCACTTT.